The present T cell receptor beta chain was sequenced within a study of blood T cell repertoires in COVID-19. Study background: Acute and convalescent COVID-19 samples came from the United States, Italy and Spain.

The ends were cut back, 2 bases at V and 0 bases at J, with 14 bases in the middle. The germline gives CDR1 SNHLY, CDR2 FYNNEI. The CDR3 has 17 residues. Under the authors' procedure: Reference gene primer amplification in the assay estimated nucleated cell counts. Repertoires were generated with immunoSEQ multiplex PCR, while TCRdb's copy carries only in-frame clones and drops some. For V, J and clone size, that table is used; D and trimming come from the DNA. The top ten clones hold 1% of a sample with 340,000 or so clones, roughly 87% of them seen once. This chain links TRBV2 with TRBJ1-5; D is unclear. Sequencing was performed on peripheral blood. The sequence derives from a man aged 50-60 years with active or convalescent COVID-19. DNA of the CDR3: TGTGCCAGCAGTGAATTACGGGGAAACCCTAGCAATCAGCCCCAGCATTTT. Encoded protein: CASSELRGNPSNQPQHF.